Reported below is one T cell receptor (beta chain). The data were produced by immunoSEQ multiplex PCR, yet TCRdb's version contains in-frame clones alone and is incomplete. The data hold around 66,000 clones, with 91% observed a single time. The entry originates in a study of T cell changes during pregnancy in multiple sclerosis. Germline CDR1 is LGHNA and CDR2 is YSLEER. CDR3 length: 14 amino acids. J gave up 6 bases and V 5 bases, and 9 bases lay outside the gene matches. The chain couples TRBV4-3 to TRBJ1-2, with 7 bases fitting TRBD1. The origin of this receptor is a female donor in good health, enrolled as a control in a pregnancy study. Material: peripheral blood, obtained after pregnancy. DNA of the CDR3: TGCGCCAGCAGCGCAACCGGGACAGACAATGGCTACACCTTC. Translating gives CASSATGTDNGYTF.